These T cell receptor beta chains were read from a single sample in a study of T-cell reconstitution after alpha-beta-depleted transplantation in children. TCRdb re-analysed the PCR reads in MiXCR, keeping a single row per CDR3 protein. The sample holds about 200,000 distinct CDR3 sequences, around 7% seen once. This specimen consisted of PBMCs, obtained before TCRalphabeta/CD19-depleted stem cell transplant. These receptors came from a boy between 2 and 10 years old with acute lymphoblastic leukemia, due to receive a stem cell transplant. Each CDR3 is given without its conserved first and last residue. Each record gives: V gene, D gene, clone size, CDR3 protein. D genes are given only for firm matches. A row's size may be missing; if present it is once, few, many or a size class.

>TRBV15|-|many
ATSRDLRETQY
>TRBV12-3/TRBV12-4|-|-
ASSPDLRGWAF
>TRBV12-3/TRBV12-4|TRBD2|many
ASSLALAGYEQY
>TRBV7-2|TRBD1|many
ASSIQGYTEAF
>TRBV7-6|-|many
ASSLALTGRATGELF
>TRBV7-8|TRBD1|few
ASSAGRQGSYGYT
>TRBV6-5|-|many
ASSSSLTLEADTQY
>TRBV2|-|many
ASSETATKRRGY
>TRBV18|TRBD1|-
ASSPGTGDEQY
>TRBV29-1|-|many
SVGLLGRYEQF
>TRBV11-2|-|-
ASSPDGWDEQF
>TRBV7-2|-|many
ASSLVGEPGELF
>TRBV20-1|-|many
SARDRTHPRGNEQF
>TRBV5-5|TRBD1|few
ASSLAPGQGAREQY
>TRBV29-1|-|many
SVTALRATDRGEQF
>TRBV12-3/TRBV12-4|TRBD2|many
ASSFLSGGTGELF
>TRBV3-1|-|-
ASSQRQPMNTEAF
>TRBV29-1|TRBD2|many
SVEDRIASGDSHSYEQY
>TRBV12-3/TRBV12-4|-|many
ASSLSNLQETQY
>TRBV12-3/TRBV12-4|TRBD1|many
ASSLFRDRPYEQY
>TRBV14|TRBD1|few
ASSQEGQGLSPLH
>TRBV6-2/TRBV6-3|-|-
AILSHAGELF
>TRBV6-1|TRBD1|many
ASLRTGGADTQY
>TRBV7-2|-|many
ASSLLDRYNEQF
>TRBV19|TRBD1|-
ASSQGGWGTEAF
>TRBV4-2|TRBD2|many
ASSLAGGASTDTQY
>TRBV7-2|-|many
ASRPPGSYYNEQF